Here is one T cell receptor beta chain with its context. Germline V gene sequence: CDR1 MGHDK, CDR2 SYGVNS. This CDR3 region has 13 residues. V lost 5 bases and J lost 2, with 10 bases in between. The authors' processing: Amplifying reference gene primers gave estimates of nucleated cell counts. The method was immunoSEQ multiplex PCR; TCRdb's version includes in-frame clones alone and lacks a portion of them. From that table come the V and J calls and clone size; the DNA was used to work out D and trimming. Of 650,000 to 800,000 clones detected, 85% to 90% appear once; the ten largest clones hold roughly 0.26%. The data were taken from a study of blood T cell repertoires in COVID-19. Study-wide context: The United States, Italy and Spain were the sources of the acute and convalescent COVID-19 samples. PBMCs, B-cell-depleted T cells, or T cells were the source of the cDNA or gDNA that made up the material.

The sequence was obtained from a woman younger than 30 with acute or convalescent COVID-19. V is TRBV25-1 and J is TRBJ2-7; the D gene is possibly TRBD1 (6 bases). The sample comprised peripheral blood. The CDR3 DNA sequence: TGTGCCAGCAGTAGGGACATTACCTACGAGCAGTACTTC. Its protein product is CASSRDITYEQYF.